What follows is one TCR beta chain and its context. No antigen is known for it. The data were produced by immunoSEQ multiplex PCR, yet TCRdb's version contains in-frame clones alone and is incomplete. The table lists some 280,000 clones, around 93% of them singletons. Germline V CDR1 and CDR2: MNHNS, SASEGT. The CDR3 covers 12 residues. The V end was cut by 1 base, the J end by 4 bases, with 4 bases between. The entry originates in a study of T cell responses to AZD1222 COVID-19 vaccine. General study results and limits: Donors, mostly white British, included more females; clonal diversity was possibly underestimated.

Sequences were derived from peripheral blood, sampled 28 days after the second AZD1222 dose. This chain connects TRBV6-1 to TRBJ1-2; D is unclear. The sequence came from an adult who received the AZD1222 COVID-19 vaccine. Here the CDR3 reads CASSEGFYGYTF. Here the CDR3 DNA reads TGTGCCAGCAGTGAAGGGTTCTATGGCTACACCTTC.